The 15 T cell receptor beta chains below all came from one sample that was sequenced in a study of cytomegalovirus exposure and HLA in healthy donors. The PCR employed 60 Vbeta primers together with 13 Jbeta primers. Generated by immunoSEQ multiplex PCR, the TCRdb table keeps only in-frame clones and is missing some. The data contain 100,000 to 150,000 clones, 74% of them singletons. The specimen was PBMCs. The receptors were gathered from a male donor in good health and CMV-seronegative.

In its sample, this clone was seen a few times. The chain links TRBV19 to TRBJ1-5; D gene uncertain. Germline CDR1 reads LNHDA; CDR2 reads SQIVND (reference sequence). This CDR3 contains 12 residues. Trimming left V 2 bases short and J 9 bases short, with 8 bases between. The CDR3 loop is CASSITEGPQHF. The DNA of the CDR3 is TGTGCCAGTAGTATAACCGAGGGGCCCCAGCATTTT. The whole variable domain, remainder taken from reference TRBV19 and TRBJ1-5, is DGGITQSPKYLFRKEGQNVTLSCEQNLNHDAMYWYRQDPGQGLRLIYYSQIVNDFQKGDIAEGYSVSREKKESFPLTVTSAQKNPTAFYLCASSITEGPQHFGDGTRLSIL.

The chain couples TRBV5-8 to TRBJ1-6; 9 bases match TRBD1. V was pared by 7 bases and J by 10 bases, with 12 bases of the junction left unmatched. CDR1 and CDR2 from the germline V gene are SGHTS and YDEGEE. This CDR3 has 15 residues. CDR3 in amino acids: CASEETGTGFSPLHF. The CDR3 bases are TGTGCCAGCGAAGAAACCGGGACAGGGTTCTCACCCCTCCACTTT.

To note about this clone: One junction end does not reproduce the germline sequence, and a read error may be involved. The CDR3 region is CASSQDRGGAETQYF. DNA for the CDR3: TGCGCCAGCAGCCAAGATCGCGGGGGGGCGGAGACCCAGTACTTC. The gene calls are TRBV7-2 and TRBJ2-5; TRBD2 aligns across 9 bases. Germline V lookup: CDR1 SGHTA, CDR2 FQGNSA. The CDR3 contains 15 residues.

The V call is TRBV29-1, the J call TRBJ2-2, with a weak D call TRBD1 (5 bases). V lost 4 bases and J lost 0, with 9 bases in between. The CDR3 consists of 14 residues. Looked up from germline, CDR1 is SQVTM and CDR2 is ANQGSEA. CDR3 coding DNA: TGCAGCGTTGGGGGCAGGACGAACACCGGGGAGCTGTTTTTT. Protein product: CSVGGRTNTGELFF.

The rearrangement links TRBV11-2 to TRBJ1-3; no clear D. The CDR3 is 15 amino acids. The V end lost 5 bases, the J end lost 4 bases, and 15 bases lay between the germline ends. CDR1 is SGHAT and CDR2 is FQNNGV in the germline V gene. The CDR3 coding sequence is TGTGCCAGCAGCGCCCGAGGAGAAAGGGGAAACACCATATATTTT. This gives the protein CASSARGERGNTIYF.

The rearrangement joins TRBV7-2 to TRBJ1-1; D not resolved. CDR3 size: 13 residues. Trimming cost V 5 bases and J 0 bases, with 7 bases left between them. From germline, CDR1 is SGHTA and CDR2 FQGNSA. CDR3 amino acids: CASSRQLNTEAFF. Written as DNA, the CDR3 is TGTGCCAGCAGCCGTCAGTTGAACACTGAAGCTTTCTTT.

This clone was found a few times. The rearrangement uses TRBV6-1 and TRBJ1-4; possible D gene TRBD1, 5 bases. V dropped 6 bases and J dropped 3 bases, with 14 bases sitting between them. Germline values: CDR1 MNHNS, CDR2 SASEGT. The CDR3 is made up of 15 amino acids. Written as DNA, the CDR3 is TGTGCCAGCAGACGACAGCTTGCATCTAATGAAAAACTGTTTTTT. It encodes CASRRQLASNEKLFF.

In DNA, the CDR3 is TGTGCCAGCAGCGTGGTCGGGAGGGAGACCCAGTACTTC. Protein product: CASSVVGRETQYF. The gene calls are TRBV5-6 and TRBJ2-5, with 7 bases lining up with TRBD2. The CDR3 spans 13 residues. Germline V lookup: CDR1 SGHDT, CDR2 YYEEEE. The trim removed 4 bases at V and 5 bases at J, leaving 5 bases unmatched. Full variable domain (rest looked up from reference TRBV5-6 and TRBJ2-5): DAGVTQSPTHLIKTRGQQVTLRCSPKSGHDTVSWYQQALGQGPQFIFQYYEEEERQRGNFPDRFSGHQFPNYSSELNVNALLLGDSALYLCASSVVGRETQYFGPGTRLLVL.

This chain uses TRBV11-3 with TRBJ2-7; 9 bases fit TRBD1. Trimming at V came to 1 base and at J to 5 bases, leaving 6 bases not matched to a gene. CDR1 and CDR2 (germline): SGHNT, YENEEA. The CDR3 runs 15 residues. The CDR3 DNA is TGTGCCAGCAGCTTAGGACAGGGGGATTCCGACGAGCAGTACTTC. The encoded protein is CASSLGQGDSDEQYF.

V usage is TRBV4-1 and J usage is TRBJ1-2, with 9 bases identical to TRBD1. This CDR3 has 13 residues. Germline V gene sequence: CDR1 MGHRA, CDR2 YSYEKL. With V trimmed by 5 bases and J by 4 bases, 2 bases remained unmatched. CDR3: CASSEGQGYGYTF. The CDR3 DNA reads as TGCGCCAGCAGCGAGGGACAGGGCTATGGCTACACCTTC.

The chain carries TRBV7-3 and TRBJ1-2, with 8 bases aligning to TRBD1. Germline trimming cut 5 bases from V and 8 bases from J; bases unmatched to any gene: 7. Germline assignment: CDR1 SGHTA and CDR2 FQGTGA. The CDR3 length is 13 residues. CDR3 in amino acids: CASSPTGGLGYTF. The CDR3 DNA sequence: TGTGCCAGCAGCCCTACAGGGGGTTTAGGCTACACCTTC. The complete variable domain, with remaining parts taken from reference TRBV7-3 and TRBJ1-2, reads GAGVSQTPSNKVTEKGKYVELRCDPISGHTALYWYRQSLGQGPEFLIYFQGTGAADDSGLPNDRFFAVRPEGSVSTLKIQRTERGDSAVYLCASSPTGGLGYTFGSGTRLTVV.

This chain connects TRBV10-3 to TRBJ2-1, with a possible D match to TRBD2 (7 bases). Between the trimmed V and J ends, which lost 7 bases and 9 bases, there was a span of 13 bases. The germline V gene encodes CDR1 ENHRY and CDR2 SYGVKD. The CDR3 extends over 12 amino acids. CDR3 coding DNA: TGTGCCATCACGGGGGGCAATGGTGAGCAGTTCTTC. It yields the protein CAITGGNGEQFF.

The chain is built from TRBV10-3 and TRBJ1-4, with D possibly TRBD1 on 5 matching bases. Trimming took off 2 bases at V and 3 bases at J, with 10 bases between the two ends. The CDR3 is 15 amino acids. Germline V gene sequence: CDR1 ENHRY, CDR2 SYGVKD. Here the CDR3 reads CAISEGGESNEKLFF. CDR3 nucleotides: TGTGCCATCAGTGAGGGGGGGGAGTCTAATGAAAAACTGTTTTTT.

There are a few counts of this clone. This rearrangement joins TRBV6-1 to TRBJ2-2, with 8 bases matching TRBD2. The CDR3 loop spans 14 amino acids. V was pared by 8 bases and J by 6 bases, with 8 bases of the junction left unmatched. Germline V gene lookup returns CDR1 MNHNS and CDR2 SASEGT. The CDR3, as DNA: TGTGCCAGCGGCGGACTAGCTGCGGCCGGGGAGCTGTTTTTT. The encoded protein is CASGGLAAAGELFF.

The chain employs TRBV6-6 and TRBJ2-5; TRBD1 matches 11 bases. The CDR3 loop spans 16 amino acids. In germline, CDR1 is MNHNY, CDR2 SVGAGI (reference sequence). V dropped 0 bases and J dropped 1; count of bases not matched to a gene: 1. This CDR3 is CASSYSDRGLQETQYF. CDR3 coding DNA: TGTGCCAGCAGTTACTCGGACAGGGGGCTCCAAGAGACCCAGTACTTC.